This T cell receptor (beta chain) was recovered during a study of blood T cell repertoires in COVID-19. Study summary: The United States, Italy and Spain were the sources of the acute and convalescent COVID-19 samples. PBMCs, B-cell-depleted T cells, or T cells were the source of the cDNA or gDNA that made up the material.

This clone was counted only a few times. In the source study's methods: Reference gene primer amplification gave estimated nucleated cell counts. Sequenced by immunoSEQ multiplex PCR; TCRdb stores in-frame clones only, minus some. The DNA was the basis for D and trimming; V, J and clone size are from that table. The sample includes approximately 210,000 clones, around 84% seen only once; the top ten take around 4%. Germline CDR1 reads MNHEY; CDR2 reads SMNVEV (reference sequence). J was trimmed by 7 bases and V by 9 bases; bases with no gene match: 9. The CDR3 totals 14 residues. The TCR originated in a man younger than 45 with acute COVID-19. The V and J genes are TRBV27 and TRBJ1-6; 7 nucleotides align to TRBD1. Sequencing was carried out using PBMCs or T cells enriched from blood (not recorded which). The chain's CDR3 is CASSGGFENSPLHF. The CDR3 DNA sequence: TGTGCCAGTTCAGGGGGGTTCGAGAATTCACCCCTCCACTTT.